This paragraph reports one T cell receptor (beta chain). As yet, its antigen is unknown. There are 14 residues in the CDR3. V lost 0 bases and J 6 bases, leaving 8 bases between the germline ends. Germline V lookup: CDR1 LGHDT, CDR2 YNNKEL (reference sequence). This sample was taken from a study of identical twins. TCRdb itself ran the 5' RACE reads through MiXCR, one entry per CDR3 protein. The sample lists some 570,000 distinct CDR3 sequences; about 22% were seen once. Study observations and caveats: There was an excess of low generation probability in the out-of-frame alpha sequences that twins shared. Twins shared beta out-of-frame sequences in excess, but this excess was weaker.

The data also belong to a second study, concerning yellow fever vaccine responses in identical twins.

The chain employs TRBV3-1 and TRBJ2-2; D is undetermined. This receptor was identified in a woman younger than 30 in good health. Sequencing was performed on CD4+ T cells sorted from blood. DNA of the CDR3: TGTGCCAGCAGCCAAGATCAGCAGTCCGGGGAGCTGTTTTTT. Its translation is CASSQDQQSGELFF. Together with reference TRBV3-1 and TRBJ2-2, the CDR3 gives the full variable domain: DTAVSQTPKYLVTQMGNDKSIKCEQNLGHDTMYWYKQDSKKFLKIMFSYNNKELIINETVPNRFSPKSPDKAHLNLHINSLELGDSAVYFCASSQDQQSGELFFGEGSRLTVL.